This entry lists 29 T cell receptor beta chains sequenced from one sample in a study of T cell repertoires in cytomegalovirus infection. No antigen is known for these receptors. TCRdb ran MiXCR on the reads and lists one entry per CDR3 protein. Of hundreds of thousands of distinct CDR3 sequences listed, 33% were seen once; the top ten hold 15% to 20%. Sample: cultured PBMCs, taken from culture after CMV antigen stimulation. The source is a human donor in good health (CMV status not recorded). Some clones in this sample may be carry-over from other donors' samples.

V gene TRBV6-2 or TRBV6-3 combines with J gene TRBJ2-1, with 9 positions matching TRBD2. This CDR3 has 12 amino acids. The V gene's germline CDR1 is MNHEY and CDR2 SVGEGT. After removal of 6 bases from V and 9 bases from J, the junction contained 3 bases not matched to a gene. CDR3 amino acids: CASSRLAAEQFF. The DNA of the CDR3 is TGTGCCAGCAGCAGACTAGCGGCTGAGCAGTTCTTC.

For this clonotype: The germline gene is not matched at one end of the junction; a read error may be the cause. Here the CDR3 DNA reads TGTACCAGCTCACCGAGGCCGATCACCGGGGAGCTGTTTTTT. It yields the protein CTSSPRPITGELFF. The chain recombines TRBV18 with TRBJ2-2; no clear D gene. Per the germline V gene, CDR1 is KGHSH and CDR2 is LQKENI. CDR3 length: 14 residues.

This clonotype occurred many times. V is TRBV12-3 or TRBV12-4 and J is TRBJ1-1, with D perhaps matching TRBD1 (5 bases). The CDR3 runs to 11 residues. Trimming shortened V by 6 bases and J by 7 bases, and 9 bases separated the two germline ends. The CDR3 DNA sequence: TGTGCCAGCAGCCAGGGAGGTGAAGCTTTCTTT. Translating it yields CASSQGGEAFF.

The CDR3, as DNA: TGTGCCAGCAGCGTAGAACAGGGGGGGCGAGATACGCAGTATTTT. As protein: CASSVEQGGRDTQYF. The chain links TRBV9 to TRBJ2-3; a possible D gene is TRBD1 (8 bases). The CDR3 runs 15 residues. Germline V gene lookup returns CDR1 SGDLS and CDR2 YYNGEE. The V end was cut by 0 bases, the J end by 5 bases, with 13 bases between.

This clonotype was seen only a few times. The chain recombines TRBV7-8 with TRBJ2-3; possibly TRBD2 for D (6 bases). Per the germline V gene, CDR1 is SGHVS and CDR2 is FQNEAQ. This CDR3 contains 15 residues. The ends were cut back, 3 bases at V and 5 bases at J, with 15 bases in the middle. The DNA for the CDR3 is TGTGCCAGCAGCTTCTCGGCAGGAGGGAGAGATACGCAGTATTTT. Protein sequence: CASSFSAGGRDTQYF.

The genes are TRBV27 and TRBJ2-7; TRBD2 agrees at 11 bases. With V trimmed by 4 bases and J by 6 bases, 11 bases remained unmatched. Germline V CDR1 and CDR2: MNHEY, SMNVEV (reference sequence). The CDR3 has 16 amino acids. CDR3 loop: CASSSLKLAGAREQYF. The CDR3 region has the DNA TGTGCCAGCAGTTCCCTGAAACTAGCGGGAGCCCGCGAGCAGTACTTC.

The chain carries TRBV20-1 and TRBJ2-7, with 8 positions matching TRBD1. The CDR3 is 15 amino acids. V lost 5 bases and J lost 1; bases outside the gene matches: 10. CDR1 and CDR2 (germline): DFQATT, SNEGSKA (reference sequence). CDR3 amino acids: CSAGWGRGRSYEQYF. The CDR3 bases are TGCAGTGCTGGATGGGGCAGGGGGCGTTCCTACGAGCAGTACTTC.

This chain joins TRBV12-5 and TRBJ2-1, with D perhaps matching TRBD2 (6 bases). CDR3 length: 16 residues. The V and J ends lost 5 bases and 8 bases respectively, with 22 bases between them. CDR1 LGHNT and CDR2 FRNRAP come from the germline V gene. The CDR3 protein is CASGPTTSSLRDEQFF. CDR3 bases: TGTGCTAGTGGTCCCACCACTAGCTCTCTTAGGGATGAGCAGTTCTTC.

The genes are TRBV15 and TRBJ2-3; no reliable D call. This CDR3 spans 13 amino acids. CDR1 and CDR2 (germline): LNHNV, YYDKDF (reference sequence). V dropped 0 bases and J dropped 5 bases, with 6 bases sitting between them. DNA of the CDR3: TGTGCCACCAGCAGAGATGTCAGAGATACGCAGTATTTT. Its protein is CATSRDVRDTQYF.

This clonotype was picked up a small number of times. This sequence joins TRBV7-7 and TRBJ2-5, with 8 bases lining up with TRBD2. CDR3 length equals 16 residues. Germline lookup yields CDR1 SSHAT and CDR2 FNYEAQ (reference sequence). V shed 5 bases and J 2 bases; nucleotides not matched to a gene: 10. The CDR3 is CASSPPGLGLQETQYF. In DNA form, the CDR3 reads TGTGCCAGCAGCCCACCGGGACTAGGGCTACAAGAGACCCAGTACTTC. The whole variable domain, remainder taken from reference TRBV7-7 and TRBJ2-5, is GAGVSQSPRYKVTKRGQDVTLRCDPISSHATLYWYQQALGQGPEFLTYFNYEAQPDKSGLPSDRFSAERPEGSISTLTIQRTEQRDSAMYRCASSPPGLGLQETQYFGPGTRLLVL.

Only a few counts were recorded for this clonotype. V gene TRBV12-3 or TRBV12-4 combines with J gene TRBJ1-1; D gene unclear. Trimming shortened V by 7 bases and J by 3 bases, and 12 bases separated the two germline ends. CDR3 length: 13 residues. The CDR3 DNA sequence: TGTGCCAGCAATCGACGGTGGGACACTGAAGCTTTCTTT. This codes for CASNRRWDTEAFF.

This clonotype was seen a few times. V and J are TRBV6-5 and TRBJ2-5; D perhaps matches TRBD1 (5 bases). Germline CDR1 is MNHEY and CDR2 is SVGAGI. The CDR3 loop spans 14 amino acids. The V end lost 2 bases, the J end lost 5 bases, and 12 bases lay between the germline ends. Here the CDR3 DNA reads TGTGCCAGCAGTTACGAAGGGGCCGTCGAGACCCAGTACTTC. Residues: CASSYEGAVETQYF.

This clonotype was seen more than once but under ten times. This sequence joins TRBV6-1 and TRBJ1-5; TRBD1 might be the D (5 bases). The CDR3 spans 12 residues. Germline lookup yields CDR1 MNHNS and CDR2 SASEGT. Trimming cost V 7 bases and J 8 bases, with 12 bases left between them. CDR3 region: CASTPGGEPQHF. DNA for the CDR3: TGTGCCAGCACCCCTGGGGGGGAGCCCCAGCATTTT.

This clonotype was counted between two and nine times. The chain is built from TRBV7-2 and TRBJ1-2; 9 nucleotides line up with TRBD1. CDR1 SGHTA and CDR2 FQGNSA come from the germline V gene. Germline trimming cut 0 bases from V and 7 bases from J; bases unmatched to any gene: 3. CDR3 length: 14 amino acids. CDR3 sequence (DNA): TGTGCCAGCAGCTTAGCAACAGGGGGCCCTGGCTACACCTTC. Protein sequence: CASSLATGGPGYTF.

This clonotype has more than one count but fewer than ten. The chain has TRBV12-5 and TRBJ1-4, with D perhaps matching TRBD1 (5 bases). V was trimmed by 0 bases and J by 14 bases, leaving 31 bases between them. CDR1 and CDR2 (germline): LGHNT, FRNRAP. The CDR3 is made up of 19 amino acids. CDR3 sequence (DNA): TGTGCTAGTGGTTTGGTCCGGGACGGCGAATCTCTTCCGTCTGATGGGCTGTTTTTT. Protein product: CASGLVRDGESLPSDGLFF.

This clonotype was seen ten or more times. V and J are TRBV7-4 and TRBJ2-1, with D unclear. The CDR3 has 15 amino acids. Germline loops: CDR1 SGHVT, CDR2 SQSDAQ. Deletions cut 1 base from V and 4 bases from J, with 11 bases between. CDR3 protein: CASSLGCQVYNEQFF. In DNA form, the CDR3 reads TGTGCCAGCAGCTTAGGGTGTCAGGTATACAATGAGCAGTTCTTC.

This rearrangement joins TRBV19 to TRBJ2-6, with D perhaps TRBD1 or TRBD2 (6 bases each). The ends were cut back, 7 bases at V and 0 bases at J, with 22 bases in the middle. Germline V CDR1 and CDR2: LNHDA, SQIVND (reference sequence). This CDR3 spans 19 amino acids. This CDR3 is CASIPRGGSQPSGANVLTF. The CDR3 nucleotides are TGTGCCAGTATCCCCAGGGGAGGATCGCAACCCTCTGGGGCCAACGTCCTGACTTTC.

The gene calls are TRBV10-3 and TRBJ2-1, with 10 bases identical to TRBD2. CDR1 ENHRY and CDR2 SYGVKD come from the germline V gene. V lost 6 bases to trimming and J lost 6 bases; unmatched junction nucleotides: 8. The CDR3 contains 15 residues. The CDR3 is CAISEGLAGVNEQFF. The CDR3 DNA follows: TGTGCCATCAGCGAGGGTCTAGCGGGAGTCAATGAGCAGTTCTTC.

The chain's CDR3 is CASSLVLGTAYTDTQYF. CDR3 in DNA: TGTGCCAGCAGTTTAGTGTTGGGGACAGCCTACACAGATACGCAGTATTTT. The chain has TRBV12-3 or TRBV12-4 and TRBJ2-3; 7 bases line up with TRBD1. This CDR3 comprises 17 residues. J lost 2 bases, V lost 1 base, and 9 bases had no gene match.

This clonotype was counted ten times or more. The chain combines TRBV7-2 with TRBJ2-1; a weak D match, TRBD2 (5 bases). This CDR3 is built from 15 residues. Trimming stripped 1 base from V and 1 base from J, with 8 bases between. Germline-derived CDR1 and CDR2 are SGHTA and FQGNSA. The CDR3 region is CASSLDSGSYNEQFF. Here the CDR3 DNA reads TGTGCCAGCAGCTTAGACTCGGGGTCCTACAATGAGCAGTTCTTC.

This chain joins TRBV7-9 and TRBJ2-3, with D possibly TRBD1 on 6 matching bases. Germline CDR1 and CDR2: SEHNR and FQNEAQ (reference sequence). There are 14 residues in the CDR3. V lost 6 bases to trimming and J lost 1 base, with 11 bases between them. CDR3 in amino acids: CASRKGQRTDTQYF. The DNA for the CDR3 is TGTGCCAGCAGAAAAGGACAGCGCACAGATACGCAGTATTTT.

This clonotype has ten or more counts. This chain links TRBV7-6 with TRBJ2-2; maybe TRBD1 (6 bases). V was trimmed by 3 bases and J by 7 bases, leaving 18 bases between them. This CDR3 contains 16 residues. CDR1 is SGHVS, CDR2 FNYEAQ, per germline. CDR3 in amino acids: CASSLRGSPRVGELFF. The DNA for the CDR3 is TGTGCCAGCAGCTTGAGGGGGAGCCCGAGGGTCGGGGAGCTGTTTTTT.

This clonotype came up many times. The CDR3 protein is CASSSNPGDSYEQYF. The CDR3 coding sequence is TGTGCCAGCAGCTCTAACCCAGGGGACTCCTACGAGCAGTACTTC. The rearrangement uses TRBV7-6 and TRBJ2-7; TRBD1 might be the D (6 bases). The CDR3 runs to 15 residues. Germline loops: CDR1 SGHVS, CDR2 FNYEAQ. V was trimmed by 4 bases and J by 0 bases, leaving 13 bases between them.

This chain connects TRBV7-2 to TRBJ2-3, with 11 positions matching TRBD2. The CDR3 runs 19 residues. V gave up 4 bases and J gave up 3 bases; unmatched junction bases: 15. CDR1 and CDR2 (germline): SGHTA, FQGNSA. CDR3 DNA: TGTGCCAGCAGCTCCCCCCGGGGTAGCGGGGGGGCTTCAACAGATACGCAGTATTTT. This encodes CASSSPRGSGGASTDTQYF.

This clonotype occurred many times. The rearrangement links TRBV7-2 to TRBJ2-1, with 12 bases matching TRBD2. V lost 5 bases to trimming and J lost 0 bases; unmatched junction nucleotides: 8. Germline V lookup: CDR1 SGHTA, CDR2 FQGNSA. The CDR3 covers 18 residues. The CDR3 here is CASSETSGGRASYNEQFF. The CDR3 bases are TGTGCCAGCAGCGAAACTAGCGGGGGGAGAGCCTCCTACAATGAGCAGTTCTTC. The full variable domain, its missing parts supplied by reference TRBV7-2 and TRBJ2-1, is GAGVSQSPSNKVTEKGKDVELRCDPISGHTALYWYRQSLGQGLEFLIYFQGNSAPDKSGLPSDRFSAERTGGSVSTLTIQRTQQEDSAVYLCASSETSGGRASYNEQFFGPGTRLTVL.

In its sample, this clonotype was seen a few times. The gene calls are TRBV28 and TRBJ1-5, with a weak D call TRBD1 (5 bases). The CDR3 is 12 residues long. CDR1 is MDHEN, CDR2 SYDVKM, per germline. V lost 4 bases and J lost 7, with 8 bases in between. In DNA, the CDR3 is TGTGCCAGCAGTTCAGGGTTCCAGCCCCAGCATTTT. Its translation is CASSSGFQPQHF. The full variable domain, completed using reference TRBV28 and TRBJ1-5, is DVKVTQSSRYLVKRTGEKVFLECVQDMDHENMFWYRQDPGLGLRLIYFSYDVKMKEKGDIPEGYSVSREKKERFSLILESASTNQTSMYLCASSSGFQPQHFGDGTRLSIL.

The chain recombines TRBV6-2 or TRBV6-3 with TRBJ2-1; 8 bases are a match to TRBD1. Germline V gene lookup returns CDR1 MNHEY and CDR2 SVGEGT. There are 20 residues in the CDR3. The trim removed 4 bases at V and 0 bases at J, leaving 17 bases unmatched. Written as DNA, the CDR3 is TGTGCCAGCAGTTCTTATACCGGGACAGGCGTCTCTAGCTCCTACAATGAGCAGTTCTTC. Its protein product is CASSSYTGTGVSSSYNEQFF.

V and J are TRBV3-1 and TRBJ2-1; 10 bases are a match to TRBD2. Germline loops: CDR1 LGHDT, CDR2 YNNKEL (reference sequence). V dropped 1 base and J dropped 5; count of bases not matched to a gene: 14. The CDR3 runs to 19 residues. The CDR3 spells CASSQGPSGRAQFDNEQFF. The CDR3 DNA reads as TGTGCCAGCAGCCAAGGCCCCAGCGGGAGGGCCCAGTTCGACAATGAGCAGTTCTTC.

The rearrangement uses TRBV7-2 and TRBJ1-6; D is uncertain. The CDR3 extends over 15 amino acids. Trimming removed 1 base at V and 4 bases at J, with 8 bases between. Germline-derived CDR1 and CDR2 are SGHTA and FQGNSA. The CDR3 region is CASSLVSYYNSPLHF. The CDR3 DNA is TGTGCCAGCAGCTTAGTCAGTTATTATAATTCACCCCTCCACTTT.